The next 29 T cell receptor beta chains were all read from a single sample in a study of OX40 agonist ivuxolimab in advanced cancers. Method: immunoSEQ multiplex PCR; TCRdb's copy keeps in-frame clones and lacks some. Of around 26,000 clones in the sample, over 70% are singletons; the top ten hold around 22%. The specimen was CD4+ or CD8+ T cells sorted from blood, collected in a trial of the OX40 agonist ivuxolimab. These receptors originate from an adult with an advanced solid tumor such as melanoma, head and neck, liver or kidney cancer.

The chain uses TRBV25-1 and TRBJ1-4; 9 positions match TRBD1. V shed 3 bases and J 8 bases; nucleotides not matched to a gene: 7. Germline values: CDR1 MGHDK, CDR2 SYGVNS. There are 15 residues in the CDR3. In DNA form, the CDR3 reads TGTGCCAGCAGTGATACAGGGGGCGCGAGGGAAAAACTGTTTTTT. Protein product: CASSDTGGAREKLFF.

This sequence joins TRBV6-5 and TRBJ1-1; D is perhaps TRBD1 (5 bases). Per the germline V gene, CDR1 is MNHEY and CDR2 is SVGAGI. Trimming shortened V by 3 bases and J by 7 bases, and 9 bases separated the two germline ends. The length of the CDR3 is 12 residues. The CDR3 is CASSYRGVEAFF. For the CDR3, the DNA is TGTGCCAGCAGTTATAGGGGTGTTGAAGCTTTCTTT.

The chain's CDR3 is CASSFRGVGTVVYEQYF. In DNA, the CDR3 is TGTGCCAGCAGCTTTCGGGGTGTCGGGACAGTGGTGTACGAGCAGTACTTC. The chain combines TRBV7-7 with TRBJ2-7, with TRBD1 matching over 7 bases. The V segment lost 3 bases and the J segment 4 bases; nucleotides outside the gene matches: 15. CDR1 is SSHAT, CDR2 FNYEAQ, per germline (reference sequence). CDR3 length equals 17 residues.

The chain's CDR3 is CASSVGSGGPYEQYF. The CDR3 DNA is TGTGCCAGCAGCGTAGGTTCAGGGGGCCCCTACGAGCAGTACTTC. The chain combines TRBV9 with TRBJ2-7; 8 bases are a match to TRBD1. The length of the CDR3 is 15 residues. The V gene end was trimmed by 0 bases and the J gene end by 2 bases; junction bases not matched to a gene: 4. Germline-derived CDR1 and CDR2 are SGDLS and YYNGEE. Full variable domain (outside the CDR3, taken from reference TRBV9 and TRBJ2-7): DSGVTQTPKHLITATGQRVTLRCSPRSGDLSVYWYQQSLDQGLQFLIQYYNGEERAKGNILERFSAQQFPDLHSELNLSSLELGDSALYFCASSVGSGGPYEQYFGPGTRLTVT.

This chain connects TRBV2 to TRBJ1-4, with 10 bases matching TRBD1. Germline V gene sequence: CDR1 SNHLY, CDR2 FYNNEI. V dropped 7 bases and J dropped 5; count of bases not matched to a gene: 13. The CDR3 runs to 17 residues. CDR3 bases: TGTGCCAGCACCTTACCGGGACAGGGGTGGTCAAATGAAAAACTGTTTTTT. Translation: CASTLPGQGWSNEKLFF.

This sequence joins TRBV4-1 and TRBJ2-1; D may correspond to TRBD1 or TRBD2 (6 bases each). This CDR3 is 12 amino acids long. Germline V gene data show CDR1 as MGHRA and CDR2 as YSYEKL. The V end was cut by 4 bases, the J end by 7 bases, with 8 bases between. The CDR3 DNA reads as TGCGCCAGCAGCCGGGGGGCTAATGAGCAGTTCTTC. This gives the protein CASSRGANEQFF.

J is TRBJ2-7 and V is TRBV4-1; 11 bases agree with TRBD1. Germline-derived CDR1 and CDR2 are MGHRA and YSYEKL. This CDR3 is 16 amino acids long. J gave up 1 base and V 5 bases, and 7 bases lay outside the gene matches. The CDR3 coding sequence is TGCGCCAGCAGCTGGGGACAGGGGGTCGGGTCCTACGAGCAGTACTTC. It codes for CASSWGQGVGSYEQYF.

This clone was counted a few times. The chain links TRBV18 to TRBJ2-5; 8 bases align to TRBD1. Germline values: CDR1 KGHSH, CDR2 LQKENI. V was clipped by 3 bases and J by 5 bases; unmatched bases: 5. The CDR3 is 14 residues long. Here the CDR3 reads CASSPDRAEETQYF. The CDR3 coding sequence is TGTGCCAGCTCACCGGACAGGGCGGAGGAGACCCAGTACTTC.

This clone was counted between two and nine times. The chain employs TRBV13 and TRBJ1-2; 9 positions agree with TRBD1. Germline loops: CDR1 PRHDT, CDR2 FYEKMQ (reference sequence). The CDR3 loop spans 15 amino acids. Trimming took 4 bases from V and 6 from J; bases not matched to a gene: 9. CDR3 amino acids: CASSSAGQGIDGYTF. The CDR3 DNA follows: TGTGCCAGCAGCTCGGCGGGACAGGGCATAGATGGCTACACCTTC. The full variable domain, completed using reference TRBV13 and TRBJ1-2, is AAGVIQSPRHLIKEKRETATLKCYPIPRHDTVYWYQQGPGQDPQFLISFYEKMQSDKGSIPDRFSAQQFSDYHSELNMSSLELGDSALYFCASSSAGQGIDGYTFGSGTRLTVV.

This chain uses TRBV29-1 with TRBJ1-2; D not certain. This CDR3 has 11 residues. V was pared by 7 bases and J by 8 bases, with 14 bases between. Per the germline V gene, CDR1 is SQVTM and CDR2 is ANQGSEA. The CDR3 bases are TGCAGCGCACGGGAGCTGGGGGGCTACACCTTC. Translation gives CSARELGGYTF. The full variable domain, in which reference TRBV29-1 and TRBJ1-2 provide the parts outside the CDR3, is SAVISQKPSRDICQRGTSLTIQCQVDSQVTMMFWYRQQPGQSLTLIATANQGSEATYESGFVIDKFPISRPNLTFSTLTVSNMSPEDSSIYLCSARELGGYTFGSGTRLTVV.

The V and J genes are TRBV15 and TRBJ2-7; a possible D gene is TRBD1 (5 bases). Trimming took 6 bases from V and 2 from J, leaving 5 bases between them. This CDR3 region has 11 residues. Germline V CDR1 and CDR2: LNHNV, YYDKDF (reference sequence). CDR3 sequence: CATRDTYEQYF. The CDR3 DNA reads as TGTGCCACCAGGGACACCTACGAGCAGTACTTC. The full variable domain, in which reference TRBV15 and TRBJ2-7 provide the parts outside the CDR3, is DAMVIQNPRYQVTQFGKPVTLSCSQTLNHNVMYWYQQKSSQAPKLLFHYYDKDFNNEADTPDNFQSRRPNTSFCFLDIRSPGLGDTAMYLCATRDTYEQYFGPGTRLTVT.

CDR3 amino acids: CASSVAWGGHYGYTF. CDR3 bases: TGTGCCAGTAGTGTAGCTTGGGGAGGACACTATGGCTACACCTTC. J is TRBJ1-2 and V is TRBV19, with D unclear. V lost 5 bases to trimming and J lost 3 bases, with 16 bases between them. Per the germline V gene, CDR1 is LNHDA and CDR2 is SQIVND (reference sequence). There are 15 residues in the CDR3.

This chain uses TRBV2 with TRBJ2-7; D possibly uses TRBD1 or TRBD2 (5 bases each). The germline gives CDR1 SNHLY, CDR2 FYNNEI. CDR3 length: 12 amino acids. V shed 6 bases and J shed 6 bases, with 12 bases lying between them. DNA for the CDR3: TGTGCCAGCAGCGAACCAGGGAGCGAGCAGTACTTC. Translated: CASSEPGSEQYF.

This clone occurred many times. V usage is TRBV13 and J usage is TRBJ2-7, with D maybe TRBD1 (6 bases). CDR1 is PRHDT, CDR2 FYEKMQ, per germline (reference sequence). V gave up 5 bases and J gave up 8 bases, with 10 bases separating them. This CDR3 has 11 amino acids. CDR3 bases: TGTGCCAGCAGCCAAGACAGGAAGCAGTACTTC. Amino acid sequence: CASSQDRKQYF.

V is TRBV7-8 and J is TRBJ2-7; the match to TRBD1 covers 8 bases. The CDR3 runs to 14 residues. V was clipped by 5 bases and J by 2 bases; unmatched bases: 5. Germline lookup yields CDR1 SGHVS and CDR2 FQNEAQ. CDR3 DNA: TGTGCCAGCAGCCCAGGGACAGGCGCCTACGAGCAGTACTTC. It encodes CASSPGTGAYEQYF.

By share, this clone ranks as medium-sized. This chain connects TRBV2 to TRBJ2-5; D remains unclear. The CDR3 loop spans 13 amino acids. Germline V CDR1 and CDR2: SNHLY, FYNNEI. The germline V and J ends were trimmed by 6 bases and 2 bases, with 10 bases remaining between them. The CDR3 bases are TGTGCCAGCAGGTGGTGGGATCAAGAGACCCAGTACTTC. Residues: CASRWWDQETQYF.

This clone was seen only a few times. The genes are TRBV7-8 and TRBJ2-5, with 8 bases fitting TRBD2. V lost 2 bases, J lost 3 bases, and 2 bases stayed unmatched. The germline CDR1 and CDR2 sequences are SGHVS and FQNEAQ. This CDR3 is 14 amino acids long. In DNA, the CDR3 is TGTGCCAGCAGCTTACGGCGGGGGGAAGAGACCCAGTACTTC. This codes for CASSLRRGEETQYF.

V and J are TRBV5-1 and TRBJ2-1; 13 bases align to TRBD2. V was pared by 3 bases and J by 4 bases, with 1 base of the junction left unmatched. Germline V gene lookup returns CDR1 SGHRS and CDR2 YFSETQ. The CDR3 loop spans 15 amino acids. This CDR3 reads CASSWGLAGYNEQFF. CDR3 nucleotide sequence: TGCGCCAGCAGCTGGGGACTAGCGGGGTACAATGAGCAGTTCTTC.

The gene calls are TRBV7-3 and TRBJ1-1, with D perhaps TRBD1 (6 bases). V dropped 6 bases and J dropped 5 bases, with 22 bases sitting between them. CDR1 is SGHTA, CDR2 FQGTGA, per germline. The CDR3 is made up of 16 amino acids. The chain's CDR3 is CASRLGDTGRRTEAFF. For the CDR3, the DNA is TGTGCCAGCAGACTCGGGGATACAGGGAGGAGGACTGAAGCTTTCTTT.

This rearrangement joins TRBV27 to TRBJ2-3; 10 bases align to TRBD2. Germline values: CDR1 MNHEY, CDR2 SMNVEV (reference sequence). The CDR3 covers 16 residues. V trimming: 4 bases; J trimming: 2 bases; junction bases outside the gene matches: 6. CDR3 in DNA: TGTGCCAGCAGTTCCCTTAGCGGGAGGCACACAGATACGCAGTATTTT. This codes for CASSSLSGRHTDTQYF.

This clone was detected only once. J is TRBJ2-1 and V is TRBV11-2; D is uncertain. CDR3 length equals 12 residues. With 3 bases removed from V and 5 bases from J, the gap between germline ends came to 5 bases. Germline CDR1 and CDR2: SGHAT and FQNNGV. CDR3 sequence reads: CASSFMDNEQFF. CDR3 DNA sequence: TGTGCCAGCAGCTTTATGGACAATGAGCAGTTCTTC.

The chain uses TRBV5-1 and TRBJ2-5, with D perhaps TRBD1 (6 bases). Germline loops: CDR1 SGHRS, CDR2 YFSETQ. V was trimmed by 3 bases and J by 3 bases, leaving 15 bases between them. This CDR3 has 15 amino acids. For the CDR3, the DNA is TGCGCCAGCAGCTGGACCCCGGGACAAAAAGAGACCCAGTACTTC. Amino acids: CASSWTPGQKETQYF. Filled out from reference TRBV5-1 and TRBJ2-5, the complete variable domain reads KAGVTQTPRYLIKTRGQQVTLSCSPISGHRSVSWYQQTPGQGLQFLFEYFSETQRNKGNFPGRFSGRQFSNSRSEMNVSTLELGDSALYLCASSWTPGQKETQYFGPGTRLLVL.

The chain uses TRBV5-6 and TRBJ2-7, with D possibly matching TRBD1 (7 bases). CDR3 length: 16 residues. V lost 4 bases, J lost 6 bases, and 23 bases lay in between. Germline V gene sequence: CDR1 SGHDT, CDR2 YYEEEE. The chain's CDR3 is CASSLQQGFGLSEQYF. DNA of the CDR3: TGTGCCAGCAGCCTACAACAGGGGTTCGGACTAAGCGAGCAGTACTTC. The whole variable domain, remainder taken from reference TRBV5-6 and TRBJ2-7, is DAGVTQSPTHLIKTRGQQVTLRCSPKSGHDTVSWYQQALGQGPQFIFQYYEEEERQRGNFPDRFSGHQFPNYSSELNVNALLLGDSALYLCASSLQQGFGLSEQYFGPGTRLTVT.

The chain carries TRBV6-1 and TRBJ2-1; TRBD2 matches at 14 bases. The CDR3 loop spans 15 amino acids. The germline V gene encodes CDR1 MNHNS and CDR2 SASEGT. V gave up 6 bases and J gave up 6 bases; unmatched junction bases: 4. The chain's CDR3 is CASSRLAGGVNEQFF. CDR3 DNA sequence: TGTGCCAGCAGCCGACTAGCGGGAGGGGTCAATGAGCAGTTCTTC.

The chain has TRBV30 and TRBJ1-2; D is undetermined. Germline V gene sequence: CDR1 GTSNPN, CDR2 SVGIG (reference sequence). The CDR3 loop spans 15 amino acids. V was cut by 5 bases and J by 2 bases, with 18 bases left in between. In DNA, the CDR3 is TGTGCCTGGGCCCCCGAGATATTCGGGAACTATGGCTACACCTTC. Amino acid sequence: CAWAPEIFGNYGYTF. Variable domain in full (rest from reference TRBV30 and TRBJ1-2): SQTIHQWPATLVQPVGSPLSLECTVEGTSNPNLYWYRQAAGRGLQLLFYSVGIGQISSEVPQNLSASRPQDRQFILSSKKLLLSDSGFYLCAWAPEIFGNYGYTFGSGTRLTVV.

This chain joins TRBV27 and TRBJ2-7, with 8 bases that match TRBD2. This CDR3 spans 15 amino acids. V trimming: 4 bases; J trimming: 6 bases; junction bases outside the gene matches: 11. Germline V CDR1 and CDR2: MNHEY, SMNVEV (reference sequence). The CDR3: CASSSAFSGMVEQYF. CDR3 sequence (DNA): TGTGCCAGCAGTTCCGCATTTAGCGGGATGGTCGAGCAGTACTTC.

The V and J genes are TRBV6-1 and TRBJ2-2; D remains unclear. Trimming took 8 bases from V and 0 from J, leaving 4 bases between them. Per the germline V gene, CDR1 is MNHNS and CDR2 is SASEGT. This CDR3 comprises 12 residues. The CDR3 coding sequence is TGTGCCAGCCTAGCGAACACCGGGGAGCTGTTTTTT. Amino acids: CASLANTGELFF.

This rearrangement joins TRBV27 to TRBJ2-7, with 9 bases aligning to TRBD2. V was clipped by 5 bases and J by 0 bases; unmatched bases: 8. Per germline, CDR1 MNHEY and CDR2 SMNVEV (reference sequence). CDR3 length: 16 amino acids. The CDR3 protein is CASSVLAGLSSYEQYF. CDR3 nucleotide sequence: TGTGCCAGCAGTGTCCTAGCGGGACTTAGCTCCTACGAGCAGTACTTC.

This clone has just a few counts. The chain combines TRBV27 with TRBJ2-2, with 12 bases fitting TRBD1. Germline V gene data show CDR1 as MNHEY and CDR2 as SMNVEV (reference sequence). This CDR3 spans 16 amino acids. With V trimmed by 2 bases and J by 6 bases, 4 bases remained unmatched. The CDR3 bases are TGTGCCAGCAGTTTAAGGGGGACAGGGGGCTCCGGGGAGCTGTTTTTT. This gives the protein CASSLRGTGGSGELFF.